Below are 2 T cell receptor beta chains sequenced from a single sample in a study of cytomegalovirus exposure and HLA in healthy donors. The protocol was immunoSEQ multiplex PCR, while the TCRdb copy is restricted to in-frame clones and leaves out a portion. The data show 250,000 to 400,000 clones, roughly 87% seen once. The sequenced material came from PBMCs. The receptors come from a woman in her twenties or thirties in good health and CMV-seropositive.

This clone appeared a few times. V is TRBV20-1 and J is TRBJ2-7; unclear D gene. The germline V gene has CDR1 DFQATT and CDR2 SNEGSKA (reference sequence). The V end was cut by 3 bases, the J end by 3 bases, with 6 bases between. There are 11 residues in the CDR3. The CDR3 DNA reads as TGCAGTGCTAGTGCAGTCTACGAGCAGTACTTC. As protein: CSASAVYEQYF.

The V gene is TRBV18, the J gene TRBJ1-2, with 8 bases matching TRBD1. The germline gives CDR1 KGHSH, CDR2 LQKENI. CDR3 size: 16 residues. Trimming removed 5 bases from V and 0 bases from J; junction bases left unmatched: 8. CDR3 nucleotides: TGTGCCAGCTCAAGAGACAGGGGTGATGCTAACTATGGCTACACCTTC. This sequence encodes CASSRDRGDANYGYTF.